These T cell receptor beta chains were read from a single sample in a study of cytomegalovirus exposure and HLA in healthy donors. Data came from immunoSEQ multiplex PCR; TCRdb stores just in-frame clones and leaves some out. The sample's table shows 150,000 to 200,000 clones. Sequencing was done on a sample of PBMCs. These receptor sequences come from a woman aged 18-29 years in good health and CMV-seropositive. Each CDR3 is given with its conserved first and last residue. The order of the fields is D gene, J gene, V gene, CDR3 length, CDR3 DNA, CDR3 protein. A D gene is named only where the DNA matches it firmly.

>TRBD1|TRBJ2-1|TRBV7-9|15
TGTGCCAGCAGCCACACCGGGACAGGGGGCGATGAGCAGTTCTTC
CASSHTGTGGDEQFF
>TRBD1|TRBJ1-2|TRBV5-6|13
TGTGCCAGCAGCCAGGACAGGAACTATGGCTACACCTTC
CASSQDRNYGYTF
>TRBD1|TRBJ1-1|TRBV6-1|13
TGTGCCAGCAGTGATACAGGGGACACTGAAGCTTTCTTT
CASSDTGDTEAFF
>NA|TRBJ1-1|TRBV5-1|13
TGCGCCAGCACCGCGGGGGCTAACACTGAAGCTTTCTTT
CASTAGANTEAFF
>NA|TRBJ1-1|TRBV6-1|12
TGTGCCAGCAGTCAGGACAGCACTGAAGCTTTCTTT
CASSQDSTEAFF
>NA|TRBJ2-3|TRBV7-9|17
TGTGCCAGCAGCCCTAAACCTCGGGACATGAGCACAGATACGCAGTATTTT
CASSPKPRDMSTDTQYF
>NA|TRBJ1-3|TRBV5-1|13
TGCGCCAGCAGCGATGGACAGGGAAACACCATATATTTT
CASSDGQGNTIYF
>TRBD1|TRBJ1-5|TRBV30|14
TGTGCCTGGACCAAAACAGGGGCGGCTCAGCCCCAGCATTTT
CAWTKTGAAQPQHF
>NA|TRBJ1-2|TRBV6-5|15
TGTGCCAGCAGTTTCCGGGGGGGGACTAACTATGGCTACACCTTC
CASSFRGGTNYGYTF
>NA|TRBJ1-2|TRBV4-1|17
TGCGCCAGCAGCCAAGAAGCTAACCGAAGAACTAACTATGGCTACACCTTC
CASSQEANRRTNYGYTF
>TRBD1|TRBJ1-6|TRBV30|16
TGTGCCTGGAGTTTCACGCCGGGACAGGGAAGTTCACCCCTCCACTTT
CAWSFTPGQGSSPLHF
>NA|TRBJ1-1|TRBV11-2|16
TGTGCCAGCAACTCACCCAGGAGAGGGTTGAACACTGAAGCTTTCTTT
CASNSPRRGLNTEAFF
>NA|TRBJ1-3|TRBV30|13
TGTGCCTGGAGTAGCCTCTCTGGAAACACCATATATTTT
CAWSSLSGNTIYF
>TRBD2|TRBJ2-3|TRBV4-2|15
TGTGCCAGCAGCCTCCACCGACTAGCCACAGATACGCAGTATTTT
CASSLHRLATDTQYF
>TRBD1|TRBJ1-4|TRBV29-1|14
TGCAGCGTTTCTTCGGACAGGGAGGTTGGAAAACTGTTTTTT
CSVSSDREVGKLFF
>TRBD1|TRBJ2-2|TRBV30|12
TGTGCCTGGTCTACAGGGGTCGGGGAGCTGTTTTTT
CAWSTGVGELFF
>TRBD2|TRBJ2-1|TRBV11-2|15
TGTGCCAGCAGCTTAGGCAGCGGGGGCTACAATGAGCAGTTCTTC
CASSLGSGGYNEQFF
>NA|TRBJ1-2|TRBV30|13
TGTGCCTGGAGCCAGGGTACTAACTATGGCTACACCTTC
CAWSQGTNYGYTF
>NA|TRBJ1-2|TRBV19|16
TGTGCCAGTAGTCCCGGTGGGCGGGGGAAACTCTATGGCTACACCTTC
CASSPGGRGKLYGYTF
>TRBD2|TRBJ2-1|TRBV6-1|15
TGTGCCAGCAGTTTTTCCGGGACTAGCGGGAATGAGCAGTTCTTC
CASSFSGTSGNEQFF
>TRBD2|TRBJ2-1|TRBV7-2|15
TGTGCCAGCAGCTTAGCTCTAGCGGGGAACAATGAGCAGTTCTTC
CASSLALAGNNEQFF
>NA|TRBJ2-2|TRBV5-1|14
TGCGCCAGCAGCTTACGACAAGTCACCGGGGAGCTGTTTTTT
CASSLRQVTGELFF
>NA|TRBJ1-5|TRBV19|13
TGTGCCAGTAGTATACGGGGAGGCCAGCCCCAGCATTTT
CASSIRGGQPQHF
>TRBD2|TRBJ2-1|TRBV7-6|18
TGTGCCAGCAGCTTAGTATGGGGCGGGAGTAAAGCCTACAATGAGCAGTTCTTC
CASSLVWGGSKAYNEQFF
>NA|TRBJ1-2|TRBV6-8|16
TGTGCCAGCAGACAAACAGGGACCCTTCTTAACTATGGCTACACCTTC
CASRQTGTLLNYGYTF
>NA|TRBJ1-6|TRBV6-5|16
TGTGCCAGCAGTTACTCGGGCAGCCCCGATAATTCACCCCTCCACTTT
CASSYSGSPDNSPLHF
>TRBD1|TRBJ1-2|TRBV2|13
TGTGCCAGCATAGGGGACAGGGCCTATGGCTACACCTTC
CASIGDRAYGYTF